The 28 T cell receptor beta chains listed next were all sequenced from one sample in a study of cytomegalovirus exposure and HLA in healthy donors. The PCR contained 60 Vbeta and 13 Jbeta primers. TCRdb's copy holds only in-frame clones and misses some; the assay was immunoSEQ multiplex PCR. The sample carries 170,000 or so clones, roughly 80% recorded once. The source material was PBMCs. Receptors were obtained from a man aged 50-59 years in good health and CMV-seronegative.

This clone was found a few times. The V call is TRBV6-5, the J call TRBJ1-2; TRBD1 aligns across 8 bases. The CDR3 runs 15 residues. V lost 2 bases, J lost 5 bases, and 7 bases stayed unmatched. Germline V gene data show CDR1 as MNHEY and CDR2 as SVGAGI. CDR3: CASSYGQGNLYGYTF. In DNA, the CDR3 is TGTGCCAGCAGTTACGGACAGGGAAACCTTTATGGCTACACCTTC.

The CDR3 DNA reads TGCGCCAGCAGCTTGGCACTAGCAGACACCGGGGAGCTGTTTTTT. Protein: CASSLALADTGELFF. The chain joins TRBV5-1 to TRBJ2-2, with a tentative D call TRBD2 (6 bases). This CDR3 spans 15 amino acids. Germline V CDR1 and CDR2: SGHRS, YFSETQ. The V and J ends lost 0 bases and 3 bases respectively, with 9 bases between them.

The chain links TRBV7-6 to TRBJ2-1; 12 nucleotides line up with TRBD2. Trimming at V came to 6 bases and at J to 0 bases, leaving 9 bases not matched to a gene. Germline lookup yields CDR1 SGHVS and CDR2 FNYEAQ. The CDR3 is 18 residues long. CDR3 DNA: TGTGCCAGCAGTCTCCGGCCTAGCGGGAGGGACTCCTACAATGAGCAGTTCTTC. Translating it yields CASSLRPSGRDSYNEQFF.

This chain joins TRBV25-1 and TRBJ2-4; D gene ambiguous. Germline CDR1 MGHDK, CDR2 SYGVNS. The CDR3 sequence is 15 residues long. The V gene lost 0 bases and the J gene lost 0 bases, with 6 bases spanning the gap. The CDR3 loop reads CASSEYKLAKNIQYF. The DNA of the CDR3 is TGTGCCAGCAGTGAATATAAGCTAGCCAAAAACATTCAGTACTTC.

A word on this clone: A read error may produce the germline difference seen at one junction end. The chain's CDR3 is CSSSYGLDGSYNEQFF. The CDR3 nucleotides are TGTTCCAGCAGCTACGGACTAGATGGCTCCTACAATGAGCAGTTCTTC. The chain carries TRBV7-9 and TRBJ2-1, with 7 bases aligning to TRBD2. Germline V gives CDR1 SEHNR, CDR2 FQNEAQ (reference sequence). The CDR3 has 16 amino acids.

This chain joins TRBV7-6 and TRBJ2-7; D may be TRBD1 (5 bases). Trimming stripped 0 bases from V and 3 bases from J, with 18 bases between. Germline V gene lookup returns CDR1 SGHVS and CDR2 FNYEAQ. The CDR3 totals 17 residues. CDR3 region: CASSLAQGWATSYEQYF. In DNA, the CDR3 is TGTGCCAGCAGCTTAGCGCAGGGCTGGGCTACCAGCTACGAGCAGTACTTC.

A remark on this clone: Other nucleotide sequences from this sample produce the same CDR3. Here the CDR3 DNA reads TGTGCCTGGAGTGTGGGAGGGAAATTCGAGCAGTACTTC. It encodes CAWSVGGKFEQYF. This sequence joins TRBV30 and TRBJ2-7; 7 bases are a match to TRBD2. Trimming cost V 0 bases and J 6 bases; bases outside gene matches: 5. Germline V lookup: CDR1 GTSNPN, CDR2 SVGIG (reference sequence). The CDR3 loop spans 13 amino acids.

This rearrangement joins TRBV7-3 to TRBJ2-1; 11 bases map to TRBD2. The CDR3 is 17 residues long. V dropped 5 bases and J dropped 7; count of bases not matched to a gene: 13. CDR1 and CDR2 (germline): SGHTA, FQGTGA. CDR3 DNA: TGTGCCAGCAGCCTTACCGCCCTAGCGGGGGGTATGAATGAGCAGTTCTTC. Encoded protein: CASSLTALAGGMNEQFF. The full variable domain, completed using reference TRBV7-3 and TRBJ2-1, is GAGVSQTPSNKVTEKGKYVELRCDPISGHTALYWYRQSLGQGPEFLIYFQGTGAADDSGLPNDRFFAVRPEGSVSTLKIQRTERGDSAVYLCASSLTALAGGMNEQFFGPGTRLTVL.

This chain connects TRBV7-9 to TRBJ2-7, with D maybe TRBD1 (6 bases). The CDR3 spans 16 residues. From germline, CDR1 is SEHNR and CDR2 FQNEAQ (reference sequence). V shed 1 base and J shed 7 bases, with 20 bases lying between them. CDR3 DNA: TGTGCCAGCAGCTTAGGCGTCAGGGGACCCTCCGGGGAGCAGTACTTC. This gives the protein CASSLGVRGPSGEQYF.

This clone appeared once. The chain carries TRBV14 and TRBJ2-1; the match to TRBD2 covers 10 bases. Looked up from germline, CDR1 is SGHDN and CDR2 is FVKESK. The CDR3 runs 19 residues. V gave up 3 bases and J gave up 1 base; unmatched junction bases: 12. The CDR3 DNA is TGTGCCAGCAGCCAGGCCCTCCCACTAGCGGGAAATTCCTACAATGAGCAGTTCTTC. Translated: CASSQALPLAGNSYNEQFF.

This CDR3 reads CASRPNGSRTDTQYF. The CDR3 nucleotides are TGTGCCAGCAGACCTAACGGTTCCCGCACAGATACGCAGTATTTT. V is TRBV11-2 and J is TRBJ2-3, with D hard to call. The CDR3 runs 15 residues. Germline V gene lookup returns CDR1 SGHAT and CDR2 FQNNGV. Trimming removed 6 bases at V and 1 base at J, with 14 bases between. The full variable domain, its missing parts supplied by reference TRBV11-2 and TRBJ2-3, is EAGVAQSPRYKIIEKRQSVAFWCNPISGHATLYWYQQILGQGPKLLIQFQNNGVVDDSQLPKDRFSAERLKGVDSTLKIQPAKLEDSAVYLCASRPNGSRTDTQYFGPGTRLTVL.

The rearrangement uses TRBV7-2 and TRBJ2-1, with 7 bases that match TRBD2. CDR1 is SGHTA, CDR2 FQGNSA, per germline. The CDR3 runs to 18 residues. V lost 5 bases and J lost 9; bases outside the gene matches: 22. The CDR3 DNA is TGTGCCAGCAGCCCAAGCCCCTTTAAGGCTAGCGGCAGGTTTGAGCAGTTCTTC. Translating gives CASSPSPFKASGRFEQFF. The variable domain in full, with the rest retrieved from reference TRBV7-2 and TRBJ2-1, is GAGVSQSPSNKVTEKGKDVELRCDPISGHTALYWYRQSLGQGLEFLIYFQGNSAPDKSGLPSDRFSAERTGGSVSTLTIQRTQQEDSAVYLCASSPSPFKASGRFEQFFGPGTRLTVL.

This rearrangement joins TRBV25-1 to TRBJ2-7, with 9 positions matching TRBD2. V was pared by 3 bases and J by 4 bases, with 7 bases of the junction left unmatched. Germline assignment: CDR1 MGHDK and CDR2 SYGVNS. The CDR3 covers 15 residues. CDR3 loop: CASSDYRAGGYEQYF. The DNA for the CDR3 is TGTGCCAGCAGTGATTATAGGGCGGGAGGGTACGAGCAGTACTTC.

This chain uses TRBV5-4 with TRBJ1-2; 7 bases agree with TRBD1. Unmatched junction bases numbered 9, after V lost 3 bases and J lost 4 bases. The germline gives CDR1 SGHNT, CDR2 YYREEE (reference sequence). The CDR3 is made up of 15 amino acids. For the CDR3, the DNA is TGTGCCAGCAGCTCAAGGACAGGAGGAAGCTATGGCTACACCTTC. This sequence encodes CASSSRTGGSYGYTF.

As for this clone: The same CDR3 is also encoded by other DNA sequences in this sample. This sequence joins TRBV10-3 and TRBJ2-7, with D possibly matching TRBD1 (5 bases). Germline V CDR1 and CDR2: ENHRY, SYGVKD. The CDR3 contains 11 residues. The V end lost 5 bases, the J end lost 3 bases, and 5 bases lay between the germline ends. In nucleotides, the CDR3 is TGTGCCATCAGTCAGGGCTACGAGCAGTACTTC. Residues: CAISQGYEQYF.

Here the CDR3 reads CASSKGAPGQTYNEQFF. CDR3 sequence (DNA): TGTGCCAGTTCGAAGGGGGCCCCGGGACAGACCTACAATGAGCAGTTCTTC. The V gene is TRBV19, the J gene TRBJ2-1; TRBD1 matches at 7 bases. The junction had 15 bases not matched to a gene; V was cut back by 8 bases and J by 2 bases. This CDR3 has 17 amino acids. Germline CDR1 and CDR2: LNHDA and SQIVND (reference sequence).

This chain connects TRBV28 to TRBJ1-2; 9 bases map to TRBD1. Germline CDR1 MDHEN, CDR2 SYDVKM. Trimming cost V 4 bases and J 10 bases; bases outside gene matches: 10. This CDR3 has 14 residues. The CDR3 sequence: CASSSLGQGISYTF. CDR3 DNA sequence: TGTGCCAGCAGTTCGCTGGGACAGGGTATCTCCTACACCTTC.

This chain links TRBV9 with TRBJ2-2; D ambiguous. V was clipped by 3 bases and J by 5 bases, with 11 bases between them. This CDR3 has 14 amino acids. Germline-derived CDR1 and CDR2 are SGDLS and YYNGEE. CDR3 loop: CASSAVRPTGELFF. DNA for the CDR3: TGTGCCAGCAGCGCCGTGAGGCCAACCGGGGAGCTGTTTTTT. The variable domain in full, completed from reference TRBV9 and TRBJ2-2, reads DSGVTQTPKHLITATGQRVTLRCSPRSGDLSVYWYQQSLDQGLQFLIQYYNGEERAKGNILERFSAQQFPDLHSELNLSSLELGDSALYFCASSAVRPTGELFFGEGSRLTVL.

V is TRBV2 and J is TRBJ2-1; D might be TRBD2 (5 bases). V was shortened by 3 bases and J by 3 bases, with 15 bases between the two germline ends. The CDR3 sequence is 16 residues long. Germline assignment: CDR1 SNHLY and CDR2 FYNNEI. CDR3 residues: CASSDPTTNLYNEQFF. CDR3 bases: TGTGCCAGCAGTGACCCGACTACCAATCTCTACAATGAGCAGTTCTTC.

This chain joins TRBV11-2 and TRBJ2-5, with D possibly being TRBD2 (6 bases). V lost 5 bases to trimming and J lost 5 bases, with 21 bases between them. This CDR3 spans 16 amino acids. Germline lookup yields CDR1 SGHAT and CDR2 FQNNGV. The chain's CDR3 is CASSKTGGIVGETQYF. In nucleotides, the CDR3 is TGTGCCAGCAGCAAAACCGGGGGAATTGTAGGTGAGACCCAGTACTTC.

The CDR3 region is CASSLVAGKLDEQYF. CDR3 in DNA: TGCGCCAGCAGTTTAGTAGCGGGGAAGCTAGACGAGCAGTACTTC. V gene TRBV5-1 combines with J gene TRBJ2-7, with 8 nucleotides matching TRBD2. This CDR3 is built from 15 residues. Germline CDR1 is SGHRS and CDR2 is YFSETQ. V trimming: 5 bases; J trimming: 5 bases; junction bases outside the gene matches: 12.

The rearrangement uses TRBV4-1 and TRBJ2-5, with D perhaps TRBD1 (5 bases). CDR1 MGHRA and CDR2 YSYEKL come from the germline V gene. The CDR3 is made up of 15 amino acids. V was cut by 3 bases and J by 5 bases, with 16 bases left in between. The CDR3 bases are TGCGCCAGCAGCCAGATGAATTCAGGGCGGGAGACCCAGTACTTC. Protein: CASSQMNSGRETQYF.

This clone appeared a few times. The chain combines TRBV6-6 with TRBJ1-2; 10 bases are a match to TRBD1. V gave up 7 bases and J gave up 6 bases; unmatched junction bases: 11. The CDR3 extends over 15 amino acids. Germline CDR1 is MNHNY and CDR2 is SVGAGI (reference sequence). CDR3 coding DNA: TGTGCCAGCACACTAGGGACCGGGACAGGGGATGGCTACACCTTC. Translating it yields CASTLGTGTGDGYTF.

The V gene is TRBV6-1, the J gene TRBJ2-3; 11 nucleotides agree with TRBD2. The V gene end was trimmed by 2 bases and the J gene end by 1 base; junction bases not matched to a gene: 11. CDR1 and CDR2 (germline): MNHNS, SASEGT. The CDR3 totals 19 residues. The CDR3 sequence: CASSERRPFSGGGTDTQYF. CDR3 nucleotides: TGTGCCAGCAGTGAACGACGGCCGTTTAGCGGGGGGGGCACAGATACGCAGTATTTT.

This clone was recorded once. The genes are TRBV5-1 and TRBJ2-5; 8 positions agree with TRBD2. This CDR3 region has 16 residues. Trimming cost V 4 bases and J 4 bases; bases outside gene matches: 12. Germline CDR1 reads SGHRS; CDR2 reads YFSETQ. The DNA for the CDR3 is TGCGCCAGCAGCATCTCGAGCGGGAGAGGAGCAGAGACCCAGTACTTC. Its translation: CASSISSGRGAETQYF. Supplemented by reference TRBV5-1 and TRBJ2-5, the full variable domain reads KAGVTQTPRYLIKTRGQQVTLSCSPISGHRSVSWYQQTPGQGLQFLFEYFSETQRNKGNFPGRFSGRQFSNSRSEMNVSTLELGDSALYLCASSISSGRGAETQYFGPGTRLLVL.

The rearrangement joins TRBV15 to TRBJ2-7; the match to TRBD2 covers 7 bases. From germline, CDR1 is LNHNV and CDR2 YYDKDF (reference sequence). The J segment lost 7 bases and the V segment lost 8 bases, leaving 20 bases of the junction unmatched. The CDR3 has 16 residues. CDR3 protein: CATQEGRGSATREQYF. In nucleotides, the CDR3 is TGTGCCACCCAAGAGGGGCGGGGGTCTGCTACGAGGGAGCAGTACTTC. The whole variable domain, filled in from reference TRBV15 and TRBJ2-7, reads DAMVIQNPRYQVTQFGKPVTLSCSQTLNHNVMYWYQQKSSQAPKLLFHYYDKDFNNEADTPDNFQSRRPNTSFCFLDIRSPGLGDTAMYLCATQEGRGSATREQYFGPGTRLTVT.

V usage is TRBV18 and J usage is TRBJ2-1; 9 bases agree with TRBD2. The CDR3 has 14 residues. CDR1 is KGHSH, CDR2 LQKENI, per germline. V lost 3 bases to trimming and J lost 7 bases; unmatched junction nucleotides: 4. DNA for the CDR3: TGTGCCAGCTCACCCGGGACTAGCTCAAATGAGCAGTTCTTC. This translates into CASSPGTSSNEQFF.

The CDR3 is CASRIGLAAKYNEQFF. DNA of the CDR3: TGCGCCAGCAGAATCGGACTAGCGGCTAAGTACAATGAGCAGTTCTTC. This chain links TRBV5-1 with TRBJ2-1; TRBD2 aligns across 10 bases. Trimming cost V 5 bases and J 4 bases; bases outside gene matches: 9. CDR1 is SGHRS, CDR2 YFSETQ, per germline. The CDR3 has 16 amino acids.